These 29 T cell receptor beta chains share one sample of origin, sequenced in a study of blood T cell repertoires in COVID-19. Produced via immunoSEQ multiplex PCR; TCRdb's table is partial and in-frame only. The sample lists around 310,000 clones, approximately 91% occurring once. The sample consisted of peripheral blood. The receptors were gathered from a woman aged 55-75 years with acute or convalescent COVID-19.

This sequence joins TRBV6-2 or TRBV6-3 and TRBJ1-1, with a weak D call TRBD1 (5 bases). The CDR3 is made up of 14 amino acids. Germline V lookup: CDR1 MNHEY, CDR2 SVGEGT. Trimming left V 2 bases short and J 1 base short, with 8 bases between. The CDR3 DNA sequence: TGTGCCAGCAGTTACCACGGACAGAACACTGAAGCTTTCTTT. It codes for CASSYHGQNTEAFF.

This sequence joins TRBV7-2 and TRBJ2-5; D might be TRBD1 (5 bases). The germline V gene encodes CDR1 SGHTA and CDR2 FQGNSA. V lost 2 bases, J lost 2 bases, and 6 bases lay in between. The CDR3 is 13 residues long. This chain's CDR3 is CASSLNRQETQYF. CDR3 DNA: TGTGCCAGCAGCTTAAACAGGCAAGAGACCCAGTACTTC.

This chain joins TRBV7-2 and TRBJ1-2; possibly TRBD1 for D (6 bases). The CDR3 runs to 14 residues. The V gene lost 5 bases and the J gene lost 2 bases, with 12 bases spanning the gap. CDR1 is SGHTA, CDR2 FQGNSA, per germline. CDR3 sequence reads: CASSRNRENYGYTF. The CDR3 bases are TGTGCCAGCAGCCGGAACAGGGAGAACTATGGCTACACCTTC.

The rearrangement joins TRBV4-2 to TRBJ2-1; 8 nucleotides align to TRBD2. The V gene's germline CDR1 is LGHNA and CDR2 YNFKEQ. The CDR3 contains 17 residues. V shed 0 bases and J 5 bases; nucleotides not matched to a gene: 9. The CDR3 loop reads CASSQDLSGTFNNEQFF. DNA for the CDR3: TGTGCCAGCAGCCAAGATCTTAGCGGGACATTTAACAATGAGCAGTTCTTC.

The rearrangement uses TRBV7-7 and TRBJ2-1; the match to TRBD1 covers 8 bases. The CDR3 contains 14 residues. J was trimmed by 5 bases and V by 5 bases; bases with no gene match: 5. Germline CDR1 reads SSHAT; CDR2 reads FNYEAQ (reference sequence). DNA for the CDR3: TGTGCCAGCAGCCCCGGGACAGGTAACAATGAGCAGTTCTTC. Protein product: CASSPGTGNNEQFF.

The V call is TRBV12-5, the J call TRBJ2-2; TRBD1 matches 9 bases. The CDR3 length is 17 residues. The V gene's germline CDR1 is LGHNT and CDR2 FRNRAP. V lost 0 bases and J lost 6; bases outside the gene matches: 8. DNA for the CDR3: TGTGCTAGTGGTTTGGTACTGAACAGGGGGCATCCCGGGGAGCTGTTTTTT. Protein product: CASGLVLNRGHPGELFF.

The chain is built from TRBV9 and TRBJ1-2, with D possibly TRBD1 on 6 matching bases. V was trimmed by 3 bases and J by 3 bases, leaving 15 bases between them. Germline-derived CDR1 and CDR2 are SGDLS and YYNGEE. The CDR3 is 15 amino acids. For the CDR3, the DNA is TGTGCCAGCAGCGCCCCCCAGGGGATCGACTATGGCTACACCTTC. Its protein is CASSAPQGIDYGYTF.

The chain links TRBV6-5 to TRBJ2-7, with 10 bases aligning to TRBD2. V trimming: 8 bases; J trimming: 1 base; junction bases outside the gene matches: 2. Per the germline V gene, CDR1 is MNHEY and CDR2 is SVGAGI. The CDR3 spans 13 residues. The chain's CDR3 is CASQRGGSYEQYF. The CDR3 DNA sequence: TGTGCCAGCCAGCGGGGGGGATCCTACGAGCAGTACTTC.

The chain has TRBV6-4 and TRBJ2-7, with 8 nucleotides matching TRBD1. The ends lost 7 bases at V and 1 base at J; junction bases unmatched: 12. The CDR3 runs to 16 residues. From germline, CDR1 is MRHNA and CDR2 SNTAGT. The CDR3 bases are TGTGCCAGCATTTCACCTCAGGGGGCGTTTTCCTACGAGCAGTACTTC. Its protein product is CASISPQGAFSYEQYF.

The chain has TRBV4-2 and TRBJ1-4, with a tentative D call TRBD1 (5 bases). Germline lookup yields CDR1 LGHNA and CDR2 YNFKEQ. The germline V and J ends were trimmed by 4 bases and 5 bases, with 17 bases remaining between them. The CDR3 is 16 amino acids. Written as DNA, the CDR3 is TGTGCCAGCAGCCCTGGGTCCGGGGCGGGGAATGAAAAACTGTTTTTT. Amino acids: CASSPGSGAGNEKLFF.

Here the CDR3 DNA reads TGTGCCAGCAGCGTAGCTGCTGGACAAGATGGCTACACCTTC. Translated, it gives CASSVAAGQDGYTF. V usage is TRBV9 and J usage is TRBJ1-2; possible D gene TRBD1, 5 bases. The V gene lost 0 bases and the J gene lost 6 bases, with 12 bases spanning the gap. The CDR3 length is 14 residues. The germline V gene encodes CDR1 SGDLS and CDR2 YYNGEE.

The V call is TRBV9, the J call TRBJ1-2; 7 bases are shared with TRBD1. The CDR3 runs to 17 residues. CDR1 and CDR2 from the germline V gene are SGDLS and YYNGEE. With 0 bases clipped from V and 2 bases from J, the junction kept 10 bases outside the gene matches. The CDR3 sequence is CASSVVVQETGNYGYTF. Here the CDR3 DNA reads TGTGCCAGCAGCGTAGTAGTGCAAGAGACAGGGAACTATGGCTACACCTTC.

This chain uses TRBV24-1 with TRBJ1-2; D gene unclear. CDR1 and CDR2 (germline): KGHDR, SFDVKD. The CDR3 totals 16 residues. With 3 bases removed from V and 0 bases from J, the gap between germline ends came to 13 bases. DNA of the CDR3: TGTGCCACCAGTGATCGGGGAGGTAATCCTAACTATGGCTACACCTTC. Translation gives CATSDRGGNPNYGYTF.

The rearrangement joins TRBV4-1 to TRBJ1-2, with a possible D match to TRBD1 (5 bases). The CDR3 extends over 14 amino acids. The V end was cut by 0 bases, the J end by 6 bases, with 11 bases between. CDR1 MGHRA and CDR2 YSYEKL come from the germline V gene. The CDR3 spells CASSQEYRRNGYTF. In DNA form, the CDR3 reads TGCGCCAGCAGCCAAGAGTACAGGCGGAATGGCTACACCTTC.

This clone was picked up one time. The chain links TRBV23-1 to TRBJ2-5, with TRBD2 matching over 8 bases. TRBV23-1 is reported as an ORF; its role is uncertain. The CDR3 is made up of 14 amino acids. V dropped 1 base and J dropped 4; count of bases not matched to a gene: 2. CDR3 bases: TGCGCCAGCAGTCAATACCGGGGGGGAGAGACCCAGTACTTC. This translates into CASSQYRGGETQYF.

The J gene is TRBJ2-7, the V gene TRBV9, with TRBD1 matching over 9 bases. Losses at the gene ends were 0 bases for V and 6 bases for J; bases not matched to a gene: 7. The CDR3 runs to 15 residues. Germline CDR1 reads SGDLS; CDR2 reads YYNGEE. CDR3 coding DNA: TGTGCCAGCAGCGTAGGAAACAGGGGGCTAAGCGAGCAGTACTTC. Translation gives CASSVGNRGLSEQYF.

This chain uses TRBV15 with TRBJ1-1; D not certain. Trimming took 5 bases from V and 0 from J, leaving 13 bases between them. CDR1 is LNHNV, CDR2 YYDKDF, per germline (reference sequence). The CDR3 sequence is 15 residues long. This chain's CDR3 is CATSGYQRMNTEAFF. The CDR3 DNA is TGTGCCACCAGCGGGTACCAGCGGATGAACACTGAAGCTTTCTTT.

This chain connects TRBV2 to TRBJ2-3, with D perhaps TRBD1 (5 bases). The CDR3 loop spans 13 amino acids. Germline V CDR1 and CDR2: SNHLY, FYNNEI. Trimming took 0 bases from V and 6 from J, leaving 7 bases between them. The CDR3 sequence is CASSEAPGDTQYF. The DNA for the CDR3 is TGTGCCAGCAGTGAAGCGCCAGGGGATACGCAGTATTTT.

This clone appeared a single time. The V gene is TRBV7-9, the J gene TRBJ2-1; a possible D gene is TRBD2 (5 bases). The CDR3 sequence is 14 residues long. The germline V gene has CDR1 SEHNR and CDR2 FQNEAQ (reference sequence). Trimming took 5 bases from V and 7 from J, leaving 15 bases between them. The CDR3 DNA reads as TGTGCCAGCAGCCAGTCTACTTCGGGGAATGAGCAGTTCTTC. It yields the protein CASSQSTSGNEQFF.

This rearrangement joins TRBV4-3 to TRBJ1-4, with TRBD1 matching 11 bases. The CDR3 consists of 16 residues. Trimming took 0 bases from V and 8 from J; bases not matched to a gene: 5. The germline V gene has CDR1 LGHNA and CDR2 YSLEER. CDR3 amino acids: CASSQEGGQGGEKLFF. CDR3 coding DNA: TGCGCCAGCAGCCAAGAGGGGGGACAGGGGGGCGAAAAACTGTTTTTT.

The genes are TRBV19 and TRBJ2-3; 9 bases are a match to TRBD2. The CDR3 spans 15 residues. Germline assignment: CDR1 LNHDA and CDR2 SQIVND (reference sequence). The junction had 5 bases not matched to a gene; V was cut back by 6 bases and J by 1 base. The CDR3 is CASSQTSGRTDTQYF. Written as DNA, the CDR3 is TGTGCCAGTAGCCAAACTAGCGGGCGCACAGATACGCAGTATTTT.

This chain uses TRBV2 with TRBJ1-5; 10 bases are a match to TRBD1. The CDR3 spans 13 residues. Germline CDR1 and CDR2: SNHLY and FYNNEI. The junction had 4 bases not matched to a gene; V was cut back by 7 bases and J by 7 bases. In DNA, the CDR3 is TGTGCCAGCACCGGGACAGGGGTACAGCCCCAGCATTTT. Translation gives CASTGTGVQPQHF. Looking up the rest from reference TRBV2 and TRBJ1-5 gives the full variable domain: EPEVTQTPSHQVTQMGQEVILRCVPISNHLYFYWYRQILGQKVEFLVSFYNNEISEKSEIFDDQFSVERPDGSNFTLKIRSTKLEDSAMYFCASTGTGVQPQHFGDGTRLSIL.

This clone was picked up one time. This CDR3 is CASNAGTTYNEQFF. The CDR3 bases are TGTGCCAGTAACGCCGGGACTACATACAATGAGCAGTTCTTC. The rearrangement links TRBV19 to TRBJ2-1; 7 bases line up with TRBD2. CDR3 length: 14 residues. From germline, CDR1 is LNHDA and CDR2 SQIVND (reference sequence). The ends lost 7 bases at V and 4 bases at J; junction bases unmatched: 7.

The chain combines TRBV19 with TRBJ2-2; 8 positions agree with TRBD2. The trim removed 1 base at V and 7 bases at J, leaving 5 bases unmatched. The CDR3 sequence is 15 residues long. CDR1 and CDR2 (germline): LNHDA, SQIVND (reference sequence). As DNA, the CDR3 is TGTGCCAGTAGTATAGCAGCGGGAGCGATCGGGGAGCTGTTTTTT. Residues: CASSIAAGAIGELFF.

The chain joins TRBV11-1 to TRBJ1-2, with 11 bases identical to TRBD1. This CDR3 is built from 16 residues. V lost 4 bases to trimming and J lost 6 bases; unmatched junction nucleotides: 10. CDR1 SGHAT and CDR2 FQDESV come from the germline V gene (reference sequence). The CDR3 DNA reads as TGTGCCAGCAGCTCGGTGGGCCCGGACAGGGGGCATGGCTACACCTTC. Residues: CASSSVGPDRGHGYTF.

This CDR3 is CASSKPRQGNYGYTF. CDR3 coding DNA: TGTGCCAGCAGCAAACCTCGACAGGGTAACTATGGCTACACCTTC. V is TRBV7-2 and J is TRBJ1-2; 7 nucleotides line up with TRBD1. The length of the CDR3 is 15 residues. Germline CDR1 SGHTA, CDR2 FQGNSA. The V segment lost 5 bases and the J segment 1 base; nucleotides outside the gene matches: 7.

This clone was seen once. The rearrangement uses TRBV28 and TRBJ1-6; D is possibly TRBD1 (6 bases). The CDR3 length is 16 residues. CDR1 and CDR2 from the germline V gene are MDHEN and SYDVKM. Trimming took off 8 bases at V and 4 bases at J, with 18 bases between the two ends. CDR3 sequence (DNA): TGTGCCAGCTCCCCGGACGGGGGGCAATATAATTCACCCCTCCACTTT. It codes for CASSPDGGQYNSPLHF.

The chain employs TRBV28 and TRBJ1-2; D unclear. The length of the CDR3 is 13 residues. Germline CDR1 and CDR2: MDHEN and SYDVKM. The V end was cut by 5 bases, the J end by 3 bases, with 10 bases between. Here the CDR3 DNA reads TGTGCCAGCAGTCCCCGGCGGTACTATGGCTACACCTTC. Residues: CASSPRRYYGYTF.

A note on this clone: This same CDR3 is encoded by further DNA sequences in the sample. The gene calls are TRBV9 and TRBJ1-6; the D is unclear. V lost 0 bases and J 5 bases, leaving 6 bases between the germline ends. Germline V CDR1 and CDR2: SGDLS, YYNGEE. The CDR3 covers 14 residues. CDR3 DNA sequence: TGTGCCAGCAGCGTAGGTGGAGATAATTCACCCCTCCACTTT. This encodes CASSVGGDNSPLHF.